Here is one T cell receptor beta chain with its context. What it recognizes is unknown. V lost 3 bases and J 6 bases, leaving 14 bases between the germline ends. This CDR3 contains 15 residues. Germline V gene lookup returns CDR1 SEHNR and CDR2 FQNEAQ (reference sequence). This sample was included in a study of cytotoxic CD8 clonotypes in ibrutinib-treated CLL. Whole-study context: Response samples were taken after a median roughly 13 months of treatment, range 6 to 36. General study findings and limits: Higher circulating CD8+ T-cell counts strongly accompanied higher baseline clonality, above age-matched healthy donors.

Some clones are missing from TCRdb's copy, which holds only in-frame ones; the method was immunoSEQ multiplex PCR. The data contain around 200,000 clones, about four fifths of them seen just once; the ten biggest clones take up 10% to 12%. This clonotype originated in a human donor with chronic lymphocytic leukemia. The chain couples TRBV7-9 to TRBJ2-2; weak D call: TRBD2 (5 bases). The sample consisted of PBMCs, taken after 12 months of ibrutinib treatment. Here the CDR3 DNA reads TGTGCCAGCAGCTTCTGGGAGATCGGCGCCGGGGAGCTGTTTTTT. Its protein is CASSFWEIGAGELFF.